What follows are 14 T cell receptor beta chains derived from one specimen sequenced in a study of shared clonotypes between healthy human individuals. Using immunoSEQ multiplex PCR, the repertoire was profiled, and TCRdb retains in-frame clones only, with some absent. The sample holds about 320,000 clones, around 87% seen once. The sample consisted of memory CD8+ T cells sorted from blood. Described subset: CD45RO+ cells pooled with CCR7-negative TemRA cells. These receptors all stem from a man between 18 and 35 years old in good health.

The chain uses TRBV2 and TRBJ2-1; 9 nucleotides align to TRBD2. This CDR3 spans 16 amino acids. Germline trimming cut 1 base from V and 0 bases from J; bases unmatched to any gene: 1. Germline V gene sequence: CDR1 SNHLY, CDR2 FYNNEI. CDR3 bases: TGTGCCAGCAGTGAAGGGCGGGAGGGCTCCTACAATGAGCAGTTCTTC. Its protein product is CASSEGREGSYNEQFF.

This clone was observed a single time. The chain uses TRBV7-9 and TRBJ1-1; no firm D call. The germline V gene encodes CDR1 SEHNR and CDR2 FQNEAQ (reference sequence). Trimming left V 3 bases short and J 4 bases short, with 6 bases between. The CDR3 loop spans 12 amino acids. CDR3 sequence reads: CASSFFPTEAFF. The CDR3 DNA is TGTGCCAGCAGCTTTTTTCCCACTGAAGCTTTCTTT. The complete variable domain, with remaining parts taken from reference TRBV7-9 and TRBJ1-1, reads DTGVSQNPRHKITKRGQNVTFRCDPISEHNRLYWYRQTLGQGPEFLTYFQNEAQLEKSRLLSDRFSAERPKGSFSTLEIQRTEQGDSAMYLCASSFFPTEAFFGQGTRLTVV.

The chain has TRBV6-5 and TRBJ1-6, with 8 bases lining up with TRBD1. The trim removed 3 bases at V and 6 bases at J, leaving 7 bases unmatched. Germline CDR1 is MNHEY and CDR2 is SVGAGI. This CDR3 is built from 16 residues. The CDR3 DNA sequence: TGTGCCAGCAGTTATGGGGGACAGGACTCTAATTCACCCCTCCACTTT. Amino acid sequence: CASSYGGQDSNSPLHF.

This chain connects TRBV27 to TRBJ2-7; 9 bases are a match to TRBD1. Per the germline V gene, CDR1 is MNHEY and CDR2 is SMNVEV (reference sequence). The CDR3 extends over 15 amino acids. J gave up 4 bases and V 5 bases, and 9 bases lay outside the gene matches. Here the CDR3 reads CASSLEPGQGYEQYF. CDR3 DNA: TGTGCCAGCAGTCTGGAGCCGGGACAGGGATACGAGCAGTACTTC.

The chain couples TRBV19 to TRBJ1-1; D not resolved. This CDR3 region has 12 residues. The V gene's germline CDR1 is LNHDA and CDR2 SQIVND (reference sequence). Trimming shortened V by 3 bases and J by 4 bases, and 6 bases separated the two germline ends. CDR3 region: CASSIAGTEAFF. CDR3 nucleotide sequence: TGTGCCAGTAGTATTGCAGGCACTGAAGCTTTCTTT.

The J gene is TRBJ2-6, the V gene TRBV9; D gene uncertain. The CDR3 runs to 16 residues. Germline lookup yields CDR1 SGDLS and CDR2 YYNGEE. Trimming removed 5 bases from V and 0 bases from J, with 12 bases in between. CDR3 loop: CASSSSTFSGANVLTF. The CDR3 coding sequence is TGTGCCAGCAGTTCCTCAACTTTCTCTGGGGCCAACGTCCTGACTTTC.

The chain employs TRBV9 and TRBJ2-5; D is uncertain. The germline CDR1 and CDR2 sequences are SGDLS and YYNGEE. CDR3 size: 13 residues. The V gene lost 0 bases and the J gene lost 4 bases, with 7 bases spanning the gap. CDR3 bases: TGTGCCAGCAGCGTAGCTGTTACAGAGACCCAGTACTTC. Encoded protein: CASSVAVTETQYF.

V and J are TRBV5-1 and TRBJ2-1; possible D gene TRBD1, 5 bases. The V end lost 2 bases, the J end lost 0 bases, and 12 bases lay between the germline ends. This CDR3 has 16 amino acids. The germline gives CDR1 SGHRS, CDR2 YFSETQ. CDR3 region: CASSFGASSSYNEQFF. CDR3 DNA: TGCGCCAGCAGCTTTGGGGCCTCTAGCTCCTACAATGAGCAGTTCTTC.

For the CDR3, the DNA is TGCGCCAGTTCCCGCTGGACAGGGAATTTTGGAGCCAAAAACATTCAGTACTTC. Residues: CASSRWTGNFGAKNIQYF. The rearrangement links TRBV4-1 to TRBJ2-4; 8 positions match TRBD1. The V gene's germline CDR1 is MGHRA and CDR2 YSYEKL. V dropped 9 bases and J dropped 0; count of bases not matched to a gene: 16. This CDR3 contains 18 residues.

The CDR3 spells CASSPRGQPGNTIYF. For the CDR3, the DNA is TGTGCCAGCAGCCCCCGTGGGCAGCCTGGAAACACCATATATTTT. The gene calls are TRBV11-2 and TRBJ1-3; D is unclear. Germline V CDR1 and CDR2: SGHAT, FQNNGV. This CDR3 spans 15 amino acids. V lost 5 bases and J 2 bases, leaving 13 bases between the germline ends.

This chain connects TRBV5-1 to TRBJ1-1; 7 bases are shared with TRBD1. CDR3 size: 13 residues. In germline, CDR1 is SGHRS, CDR2 YFSETQ. Losses at the gene ends were 6 bases for V and 1 base for J; bases not matched to a gene: 3. The CDR3 DNA is TGCGCCAGCACCTGGACAGGGAACACTGAAGCTTTCTTT. Amino acids: CASTWTGNTEAFF.

The CDR3 protein is CASSLTGGAYEQYF. DNA for the CDR3: TGTGCCAGCAGTTTAACGGGAGGGGCCTACGAGCAGTACTTC. This rearrangement joins TRBV28 to TRBJ2-7; 8 nucleotides agree with TRBD2. In germline, CDR1 is MDHEN, CDR2 SYDVKM. With 2 bases clipped from V and 2 bases from J, the junction kept 2 bases outside the gene matches. There are 14 residues in the CDR3. Using reference TRBV28 and TRBJ2-7 for the parts outside the CDR3, the full variable domain is DVKVTQSSRYLVKRTGEKVFLECVQDMDHENMFWYRQDPGLGLRLIYFSYDVKMKEKGDIPEGYSVSREKKERFSLILESASTNQTSMYLCASSLTGGAYEQYFGPGTRLTVT.

This rearrangement joins TRBV19 to TRBJ2-7; D call uncertain. CDR1 is LNHDA, CDR2 SQIVND, per germline (reference sequence). V gave up 3 bases and J gave up 3 bases, with 9 bases separating them. The length of the CDR3 is 13 residues. CDR3 sequence (DNA): TGTGCCAGTAGTATTCTCGCGTACTACGAGCAGTACTTC. Residues: CASSILAYYEQYF.

The count of this clone is one. The chain employs TRBV7-9 and TRBJ2-7; 7 nucleotides agree with TRBD2. J was trimmed by 2 bases and V by 1 base; bases with no gene match: 2. This CDR3 has 14 residues. CDR1 is SEHNR, CDR2 FQNEAQ, per germline (reference sequence). The CDR3: CASSLDGRPYEQYF. CDR3 sequence (DNA): TGTGCCAGCAGCTTAGACGGGAGGCCCTACGAGCAGTACTTC.